The source of this T cell receptor beta chain is a study of blood T cell repertoires in COVID-19. Study in general: COVID-19 samples from acute and convalescent phases originated in the United States, Italy and Spain. T cells, B-cell-depleted T cells, or PBMCs supplied cDNA or gDNA.

This CDR3 is built from 16 residues. V dropped 2 bases and J dropped 0; count of bases not matched to a gene: 7. Germline CDR1 LGHDT, CDR2 YNNKEL (reference sequence). Original handling: For nucleated cells, counts were estimated from reference gene primer amplification. The method was immunoSEQ multiplex PCR; TCRdb's version includes in-frame clones alone and lacks a portion of them. That table gives V, J and clone size, and the DNA gave D and trimming. The data hold roughly 180,000 clones, with approximately 87% observed a single time. The chain uses TRBV3-1 (or the pseudogene TRBV3-2) and TRBJ2-7, with 7 bases identical to TRBD1. Material for sequencing was peripheral blood. This receptor was identified in a man in his 70s with active or convalescent COVID-19. CDR3 in amino acids: CASSQYPGQLSYEQYF. The CDR3 nucleotides read TGTGCCAGCAGCCAATACCCGGGACAGCTCTCCTACGAGCAGTACTTC.